This TCR beta chain was identified in a study of blood T cells in healthy people across ages. Alongside a J-beta primer mix, a sample-barcoded 5' primer served in a second PCR lasting roughly 6 to 11 cycles. TCRdb independently ran MiXCR on the 5' RACE reads; one entry per CDR3 protein. The data contain over 1,500,000 distinct CDR3 sequences, 49% of them singletons. The CDR3 runs to 15 residues. Per the germline V gene, CDR1 is SEHNR and CDR2 is FQNEAQ (reference sequence). With 7 bases clipped from V and 3 bases from J, the junction kept 4 bases outside the gene matches. Ten milliliters of peripheral blood were drawn from each donor into EDTA-treated tubes. In its sample, this clonotype was seen a few times.

This clonotype originated in a woman aged 40 to 55 in good health. The sequenced material came from blood. V usage is TRBV7-9 and J usage is TRBJ2-3; the match to TRBD2 covers 13 bases. This chain's CDR3 is CASKETSGGTDTQYF. CDR3 DNA sequence: TGTGCCAGCAAAGAGACTAGCGGGGGGACAGATACGCAGTATTTT.